This TCR beta chain was recorded in a study of blood T cell repertoires in COVID-19. Methods used by the authors: Estimates of nucleated cell counts were drawn from the amplification of reference gene primers. The method was immunoSEQ multiplex PCR; TCRdb's version includes in-frame clones alone and lacks a portion of them. V, J and clone size are taken as reported in that table, and D and trimming were inferred from the DNA itself. The sample shows approximately 150,000 clones, around 80% of them seen only once. This CDR3 region has 16 residues. Looked up from germline, CDR1 is SGHDT and CDR2 is YYEEEE. V shed 3 bases and J 8 bases; nucleotides not matched to a gene: 11.

The TCR was taken from a woman aged 45 to 65 in a cohort sampled during active or convalescent COVID-19. V gene TRBV5-6 combines with J gene TRBJ1-2, with TRBD1 matching over 12 bases. Sequences were obtained from peripheral blood. The CDR3 loop reads CASSSLGTGGRVGYTF. CDR3 in DNA: TGTGCCAGCAGCTCGCTCGGGACAGGGGGCAGAGTGGGCTACACCTTC.